The 20 T cell receptor beta chains given below trace back to one sample, sequenced in a study of T-cell memory formation after mild COVID-19. TCRdb re-called the 5' RACE reads with MiXCR, one entry per CDR3 protein. The data contain 400,000 or so distinct CDR3 sequences, about 20% of them singletons. Sequencing input: PBMCs or a T cell subset sorted from them (not recorded which). The receptor source for this set is an adult woman who had mild COVID-19 (a few samples of this study predate the infection). Cell type and time point are not known.

V is TRBV12-3 or TRBV12-4 and J is TRBJ1-5; D uncertain. The germline V and J ends were trimmed by 6 bases and 1 base, with 10 bases remaining between them. CDR3 length equals 14 residues. CDR3 nucleotides: TGTGCCAGCAGATTTGGAGAGAGCAATCAGCCCCAGCATTTT. Translation gives CASRFGESNQPQHF.

In this sample, this clonotype turned up a few times. The CDR3 loop reads CATSIPGQGNTGELFF. The CDR3 bases are TGTGCCACCAGCATACCGGGACAGGGGAACACCGGGGAGCTGTTTTTT. The gene calls are TRBV24-1 and TRBJ2-2; 9 nucleotides line up with TRBD1. CDR1 KGHDR and CDR2 SFDVKD come from the germline V gene. V gave up 7 bases and J gave up 1 base; unmatched junction bases: 6. The CDR3 loop spans 16 amino acids.

The CDR3 here is CASTRQGTNTEAFF. DNA for the CDR3: TGCGCCAGCACTCGACAGGGGACAAACACTGAAGCTTTCTTT. The genes are TRBV5-1 and TRBJ1-1; 8 positions agree with TRBD1. Germline V gene data show CDR1 as SGHRS and CDR2 as YFSETQ. The ends lost 6 bases at V and 2 bases at J; junction bases unmatched: 6. This CDR3 has 14 residues.

This clonotype was observed a handful of times. This chain connects TRBV4-2 to TRBJ1-1, with TRBD1 as a possible D gene (6 bases). This CDR3 region has 14 residues. The V gene lost 0 bases and the J gene lost 5 bases, with 10 bases spanning the gap. Looked up from germline, CDR1 is LGHNA and CDR2 is YNFKEQ. CDR3 region: CASSQDYRDTEAFF. The CDR3 region has the DNA TGTGCCAGCAGCCAAGATTACAGGGATACTGAAGCTTTCTTT.

The V gene is TRBV2, the J gene TRBJ1-5, with TRBD1 matching 8 bases. The V gene end was trimmed by 8 bases and the J gene end by 0 bases; junction bases not matched to a gene: 6. This CDR3 region has 15 residues. Germline CDR1 reads SNHLY; CDR2 reads FYNNEI. The CDR3 region has the DNA TGTGCCAGCGGGACAGGTCTTTATAGCAATCAGCCCCAGCATTTT. It yields the protein CASGTGLYSNQPQHF.

J is TRBJ2-7 and V is TRBV7-9, with 12 bases fitting TRBD2. With V trimmed by 5 bases and J by 6 bases, 8 bases remained unmatched. In germline, CDR1 is SEHNR, CDR2 FQNEAQ (reference sequence). The CDR3 is made up of 15 amino acids. The CDR3 spells CASSALAGGLSEQYF. In DNA, the CDR3 is TGTGCCAGCAGCGCCCTAGCGGGAGGGCTCTCCGAGCAGTACTTC.

This clonotype was recorded at least ten times. The chain joins TRBV7-2 to TRBJ2-3; D gene ambiguous. Germline assignment: CDR1 SGHTA and CDR2 FQGNSA. Trimming cost V 3 bases and J 2 bases, with 3 bases left between them. This CDR3 spans 12 amino acids. In nucleotides, the CDR3 is TGTGCCAGCAGCTTCTACACAGATACGCAGTATTTT. It yields the protein CASSFYTDTQYF. Together with reference TRBV7-2 and TRBJ2-3, the CDR3 gives the full variable domain: GAGVSQSPSNKVTEKGKDVELRCDPISGHTALYWYRQSLGQGLEFLIYFQGNSAPDKSGLPSDRFSAERTGGSVSTLTIQRTQQEDSAVYLCASSFYTDTQYFGPGTRLTVL.

In its sample, this clonotype was seen a few times. The chain couples TRBV11-2 to TRBJ1-6, with 7 positions matching TRBD1. The ends lost 3 bases at V and 7 bases at J; junction bases unmatched: 9. CDR3 length: 16 amino acids. Germline values: CDR1 SGHAT, CDR2 FQNNGV. This CDR3 reads CASSFLTGYGNSPLHF. DNA of the CDR3: TGTGCCAGCAGCTTCTTGACAGGGTATGGGAATTCACCCCTCCACTTT.

The table lists this clonotype with a few counts. This chain links TRBV30 with TRBJ1-1, with a tentative D call TRBD1 (6 bases). V shed 5 bases and J shed 1 base, with 14 bases lying between them. The length of the CDR3 is 14 residues. The germline V gene has CDR1 GTSNPN and CDR2 SVGIG (reference sequence). The DNA of the CDR3 is TGTGCCTGGGAGGAGGGACACACGAACACTGAAGCTTTCTTT. Its protein product is CAWEEGHTNTEAFF. The variable domain in full, with the rest retrieved from reference TRBV30 and TRBJ1-1, is SQTIHQWPATLVQPVGSPLSLECTVEGTSNPNLYWYRQAAGRGLQLLFYSVGIGQISSEVPQNLSASRPQDRQFILSSKKLLLSDSGFYLCAWEEGHTNTEAFFGQGTRLTVV.

This clonotype was detected many times. The DNA for the CDR3 is TGTGCCAGCAGCTTAAGGGTTGAGCAGTTCTTC. Translating gives CASSLRVEQFF. The chain couples TRBV5-6 to TRBJ2-1; no definite D call. Trimming removed 2 bases at V and 9 bases at J, with 6 bases between. The CDR3 totals 11 residues. CDR1 is SGHDT and CDR2 is YYEEEE in the germline V gene.

The CDR3 bases are TGTGCCAGCAGCGACAGGGGGCGGAACTATGGCTACACCTTC. This gives the protein CASSDRGRNYGYTF. The genes are TRBV12-3 or TRBV12-4 and TRBJ1-2; 10 nucleotides match TRBD1. J lost 2 bases, V lost 6 bases, and 3 bases had no gene match. The CDR3 runs 14 residues.

This clonotype was counted a few times. The chain uses TRBV2 and TRBJ2-5, with D unclear. This CDR3 has 13 residues. V was trimmed by 8 bases and J by 5 bases, leaving 15 bases between them. Looked up from germline, CDR1 is SNHLY and CDR2 is FYNNEI. CDR3 residues: CASLVSNMETQYF. For the CDR3, the DNA is TGTGCCAGCTTAGTGAGTAACATGGAGACCCAGTACTTC. The full variable domain, in which reference TRBV2 and TRBJ2-5 provide the parts outside the CDR3, is EPEVTQTPSHQVTQMGQEVILRCVPISNHLYFYWYRQILGQKVEFLVSFYNNEISEKSEIFDDQFSVERPDGSNFTLKIRSTKLEDSAMYFCASLVSNMETQYFGPGTRLLVL.

This clonotype was seen a handful of times. The chain recombines TRBV12-3 or TRBV12-4 with TRBJ1-2; D may be TRBD1 (6 bases). The CDR3 totals 14 residues. The ends were cut back, 3 bases at V and 7 bases at J, with 15 bases in the middle. The CDR3, as DNA: TGTGCCAGCAGTTTCGGCCAGGGGCATTTTGGCTACACCTTC. Protein product: CASSFGQGHFGYTF.

The V call is TRBV7-9, the J call TRBJ1-5; D is uncertain. Germline V CDR1 and CDR2: SEHNR, FQNEAQ (reference sequence). Trimming removed 5 bases from V and 7 bases from J, with 18 bases in between. The CDR3 sequence is 15 residues long. CDR3 DNA: TGTGCCAGCAGCGACTACCGAGCCTCTGGCCAGCCCCAGCATTTT. Protein sequence: CASSDYRASGQPQHF.

The table lists this clonotype with a few counts. The chain combines TRBV5-1 with TRBJ2-7; the match to TRBD1 covers 12 bases. The CDR3 is made up of 15 amino acids. Trimming cost V 4 bases and J 5 bases; bases outside gene matches: 7. Germline V gene lookup returns CDR1 SGHRS and CDR2 YFSETQ. The CDR3: CASSMGQGASNEQYF. CDR3 DNA sequence: TGCGCCAGCAGCATGGGACAGGGGGCATCTAACGAGCAGTACTTC.

The V call is TRBV30, the J call TRBJ1-2; D remains ambiguous. V was cut by 2 bases and J by 4 bases, with 8 bases left in between. Germline CDR1 GTSNPN, CDR2 SVGIG (reference sequence). The CDR3 is made up of 12 amino acids. CDR3 DNA: TGTGCCTGGAGTCCCCGATTCTATGGCTACACCTTC. Amino acid sequence: CAWSPRFYGYTF.

In its sample, this clonotype was seen a few times. V and J are TRBV2 and TRBJ1-5, with D unclear. CDR3 length: 13 amino acids. V was cut by 7 bases and J by 1 base, with 8 bases left in between. CDR1 is SNHLY, CDR2 FYNNEI, per germline. The CDR3 is CASTSLSNQPQHF. CDR3 nucleotide sequence: TGTGCCAGCACCTCTTTGAGCAATCAGCCCCAGCATTTT.

This clonotype was counted between two and nine times. This chain uses TRBV5-1 with TRBJ2-7, with D perhaps TRBD1 or TRBD2 (5 bases each). CDR1 and CDR2 (germline): SGHRS, YFSETQ. The CDR3 runs 13 residues. The V end was cut by 6 bases, the J end by 2 bases, with 12 bases between. CDR3 sequence (DNA): TGCGCCAGCACCAGTGGGACCGCCTACGAGCAGTACTTC. Amino acid sequence: CASTSGTAYEQYF.

A few counts support this clonotype. V gene TRBV6-2 or TRBV6-3 combines with J gene TRBJ1-1, with D possibly matching TRBD1 (5 bases). Germline-derived CDR1 and CDR2 are MNHEY and SVGEGT. Between the trimmed V and J ends, which lost 7 bases and 0 bases, there was a span of 15 bases. The CDR3 contains 15 residues. CDR3 loop: CASTPTGRVNTEAFF. The CDR3 DNA is TGTGCCAGCACCCCGACGGGCAGGGTGAACACTGAAGCTTTCTTT.

This clonotype has only a few counts. V and J are TRBV29-1 and TRBJ2-5; TRBD1 matches at 9 bases. This CDR3 has 12 amino acids. Germline V gene data show CDR1 as SQVTM and CDR2 as ANQGSEA. The CDR3 protein is CSLGQGRETQYF. The CDR3 nucleotides read TGCAGTCTAGGACAGGGGAGAGAGACCCAGTACTTC. Together with reference TRBV29-1 and TRBJ2-5, the CDR3 gives the full variable domain: SAVISQKPSRDICQRGTSLTIQCQVDSQVTMMFWYRQQPGQSLTLIATANQGSEATYESGFVIDKFPISRPNLTFSTLTVSNMSPEDSSIYLCSLGQGRETQYFGPGTRLLVL.